Below, one T cell receptor (beta chain) is given with its context. The sample comes from a study of blood T cell repertoires in COVID-19. The assay was immunoSEQ multiplex PCR, and TCRdb's table has in-frame clones only and misses some. The table has some 160,000 clones, more than 70% seen once. Germline CDR1 is KGHSH and CDR2 is LQKENI. The CDR3 contains 15 residues. Trimming at V came to 5 bases and at J to 2 bases, leaving 2 bases not matched to a gene. What was sequenced was peripheral blood. The source is a man aged 55 to 70 with acute or convalescent COVID-19. This chain joins TRBV18 and TRBJ2-6, with 8 bases lining up with TRBD1. CDR3 sequence: CASSDRGAGANVLTF. CDR3 nucleotides: TGTGCCAGCTCAGACAGGGGTGCTGGGGCCAACGTCCTGACTTTC.